The text below deals with one T cell receptor beta chain. As handled by the study authors: Nucleated cell counts were estimated from reference gene primer amplification. Sequenced by immunoSEQ multiplex PCR; TCRdb stores in-frame clones only, minus some. The V and J calls and clone size are taken from that table; D and trimming were inferred from the DNA. The sample records 74,000 or so clones, over 75% being singletons. This sample was taken from a study of blood T cell repertoires in COVID-19. Study summary: The United States, Italy and Spain were the sources of the acute and convalescent COVID-19 samples.

This CDR3 has 16 residues. V dropped 3 bases and J dropped 6; count of bases not matched to a gene: 12. Germline V gene sequence: CDR1 MNHEY, CDR2 SMNVEV (reference sequence). The TCR was taken from a man between 45 and 60 years old with acute or convalescent COVID-19. The sequencing input was peripheral blood. The chain recombines TRBV27 with TRBJ2-7; 9 bases are shared with TRBD2. For the CDR3, the DNA is TGTGCCAGCAGTTTGCAGAGCGGGAGGCTCCTCGCCGAGCAGTACTTC. Protein sequence: CASSLQSGRLLAEQYF.